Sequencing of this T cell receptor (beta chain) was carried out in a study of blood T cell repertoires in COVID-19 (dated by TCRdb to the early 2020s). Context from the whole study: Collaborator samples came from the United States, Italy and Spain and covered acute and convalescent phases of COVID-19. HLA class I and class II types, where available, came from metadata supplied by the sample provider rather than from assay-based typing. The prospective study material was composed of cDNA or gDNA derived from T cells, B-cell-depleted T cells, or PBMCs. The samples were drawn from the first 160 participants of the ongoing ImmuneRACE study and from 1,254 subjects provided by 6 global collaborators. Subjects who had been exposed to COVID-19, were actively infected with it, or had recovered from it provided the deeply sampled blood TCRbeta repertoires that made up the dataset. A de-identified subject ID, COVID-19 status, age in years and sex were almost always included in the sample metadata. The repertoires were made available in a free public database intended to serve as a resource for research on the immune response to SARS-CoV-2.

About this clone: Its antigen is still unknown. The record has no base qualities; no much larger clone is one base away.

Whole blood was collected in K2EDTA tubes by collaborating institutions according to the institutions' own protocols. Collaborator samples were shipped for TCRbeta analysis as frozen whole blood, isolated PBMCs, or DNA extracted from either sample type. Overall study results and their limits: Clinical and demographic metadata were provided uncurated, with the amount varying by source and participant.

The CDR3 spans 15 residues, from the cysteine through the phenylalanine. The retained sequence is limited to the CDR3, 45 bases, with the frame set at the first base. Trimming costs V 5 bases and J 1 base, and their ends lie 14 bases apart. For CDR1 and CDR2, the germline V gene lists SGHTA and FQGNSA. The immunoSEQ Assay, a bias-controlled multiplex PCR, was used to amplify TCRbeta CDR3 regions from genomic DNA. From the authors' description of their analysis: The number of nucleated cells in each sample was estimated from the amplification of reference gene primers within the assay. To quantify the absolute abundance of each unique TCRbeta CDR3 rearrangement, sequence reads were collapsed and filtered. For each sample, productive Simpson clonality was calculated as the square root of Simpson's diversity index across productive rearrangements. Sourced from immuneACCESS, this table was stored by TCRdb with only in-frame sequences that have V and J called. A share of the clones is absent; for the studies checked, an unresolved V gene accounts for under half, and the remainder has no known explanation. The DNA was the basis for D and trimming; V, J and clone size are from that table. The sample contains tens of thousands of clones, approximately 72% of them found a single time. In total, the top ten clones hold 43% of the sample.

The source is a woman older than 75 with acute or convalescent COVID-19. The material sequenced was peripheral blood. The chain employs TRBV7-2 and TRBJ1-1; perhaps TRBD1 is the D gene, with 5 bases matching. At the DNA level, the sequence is TGTGCCAGCAGCCCCTACTGGACACCGAACACTGAAGCTTTCTTT. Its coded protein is CASSPYWTPNTEAFF.